The clone carrying this T cell receptor beta chain was seen a few times. The antigen is not known. The sample comes from a study of beta chain features in type 1 diabetes. The entirety of the isolated RNA underwent reverse transcription, so expressed TCRB transcripts were sequenced. Measured with immunoSEQ multiplex PCR; TCRdb has only the in-frame clones, and not every one. This sample carries 600,000 to 700,000 clones, around 11% of them seen once, and the ten largest clones take 0.095% to 0.15%. Study-wide findings and caveats: The study found fewer insertions and more deletions at VDJ junctions in type 1 diabetes patients. Shorter TCRB CDR3s, moderately but significantly so, marked every one of the four CD4+ subsets in Type 1 diabetes patients.

J lost 1 base, V lost 4 bases, and 3 bases had no gene match. The CDR3 is made up of 15 amino acids. The V gene's germline CDR1 is SGHRS and CDR2 YFSETQ. The sample taken for sequencing was naive CD4+ T cells from blood. The chain uses TRBV5-1 and TRBJ2-1; 9 bases fit TRBD1. The clonotype comes from a man under 40 with type 1 diabetes. The CDR3 DNA reads TGCGCCAGCAGCAACGGGACAGGGTCCTACAATGAGCAGTTCTTC. Translating it yields CASSNGTGSYNEQFF.